This T cell receptor (beta chain) was recovered during a study of shared clonotypes between healthy human individuals. Study in general: The donor group consisted of a couple of women and a few men, aged 18 to 49. For every donor, three CD4 naive, three CD4 memory, two CD8 naive and one CD8 memory plates were used.

General observations from the study: Unshared clonotypes carried lower generation probabilities than those common to all four donors. Naive subsets typically showed greater estimated richness than memory subsets.

The repertoire was sequenced with immunoSEQ multiplex PCR; TCRdb's copy has only in-frame clones and lacks some. The sample gives 2 million to 2.5 million clones, approximately 94% of which show up once; roughly 0.13% is in the top ten. As for this clone: The target antigen is unknown.

The source of this sequence is a young man in good health. Sequencing was carried out using naive CD4+ T cells sorted from blood. Subset described: CD45RA+ positively selected.

CDR3 region: CAWIEQPGYTF. Written as DNA, the CDR3 is TGTGCCTGGATAGAACAGCCGGGCTACACCTTC. This chain joins TRBV30 and TRBJ1-2; no firm D call. The length of the CDR3 is 11 residues. V gave up 4 bases and J gave up 8 bases, with 11 bases separating them. In germline, CDR1 is GTSNPN, CDR2 SVGIG (reference sequence). The full variable domain, completed using reference TRBV30 and TRBJ1-2, is SQTIHQWPATLVQPVGSPLSLECTVEGTSNPNLYWYRQAAGRGLQLLFYSVGIGQISSEVPQNLSASRPQDRQFILSSKKLLLSDSGFYLCAWIEQPGYTFGSGTRLTVV.